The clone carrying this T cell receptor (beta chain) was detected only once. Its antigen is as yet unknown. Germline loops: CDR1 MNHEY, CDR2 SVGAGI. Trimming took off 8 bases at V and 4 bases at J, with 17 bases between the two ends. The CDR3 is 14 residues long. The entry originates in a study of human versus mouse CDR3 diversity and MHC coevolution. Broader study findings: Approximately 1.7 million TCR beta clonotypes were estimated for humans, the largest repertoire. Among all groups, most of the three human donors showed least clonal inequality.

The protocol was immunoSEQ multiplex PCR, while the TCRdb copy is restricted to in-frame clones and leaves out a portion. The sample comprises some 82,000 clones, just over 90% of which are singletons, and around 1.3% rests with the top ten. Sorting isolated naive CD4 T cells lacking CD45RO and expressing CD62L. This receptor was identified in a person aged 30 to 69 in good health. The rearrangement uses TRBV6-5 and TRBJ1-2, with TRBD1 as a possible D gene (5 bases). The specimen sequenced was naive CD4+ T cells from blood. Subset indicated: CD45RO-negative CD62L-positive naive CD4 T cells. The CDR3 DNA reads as TGTGCCAGCGGAGAGTTTCGGGGGTCCTATGGCTACACCTTC. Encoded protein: CASGEFRGSYGYTF.